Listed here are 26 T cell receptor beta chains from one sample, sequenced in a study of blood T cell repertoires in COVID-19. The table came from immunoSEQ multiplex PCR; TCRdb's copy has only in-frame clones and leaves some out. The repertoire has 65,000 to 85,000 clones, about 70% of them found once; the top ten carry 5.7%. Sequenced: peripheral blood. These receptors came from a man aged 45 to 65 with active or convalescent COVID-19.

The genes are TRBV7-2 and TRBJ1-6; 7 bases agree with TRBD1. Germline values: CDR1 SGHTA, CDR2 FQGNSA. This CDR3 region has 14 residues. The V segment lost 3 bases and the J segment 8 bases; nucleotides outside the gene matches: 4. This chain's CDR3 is CASSLQGDDSPLHF. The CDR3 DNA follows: TGTGCCAGCAGCTTGCAGGGGGATGATTCACCCCTCCACTTT.

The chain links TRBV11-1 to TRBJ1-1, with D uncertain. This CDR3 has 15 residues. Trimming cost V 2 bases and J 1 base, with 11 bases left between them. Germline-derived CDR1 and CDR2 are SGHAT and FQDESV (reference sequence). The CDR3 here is CASSLRRKPNTEAFF. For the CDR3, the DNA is TGTGCCAGCAGCTTACGGCGGAAACCGAACACTGAAGCTTTCTTT.

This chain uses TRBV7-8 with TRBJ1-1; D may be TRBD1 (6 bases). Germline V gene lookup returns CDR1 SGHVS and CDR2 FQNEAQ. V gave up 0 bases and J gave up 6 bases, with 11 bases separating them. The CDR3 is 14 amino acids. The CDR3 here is CASSLAKQGPEAFF. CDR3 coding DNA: TGTGCCAGCAGCTTAGCGAAACAGGGACCTGAAGCTTTCTTT. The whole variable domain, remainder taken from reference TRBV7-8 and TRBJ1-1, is GAGVSQSPRYKVAKRGQDVALRCDPISGHVSLFWYQQALGQGPEFLTYFQNEAQLDKSGLPSDRFFAERPEGSVSTLKIQRTQQEDSAVYLCASSLAKQGPEAFFGQGTRLTVV.

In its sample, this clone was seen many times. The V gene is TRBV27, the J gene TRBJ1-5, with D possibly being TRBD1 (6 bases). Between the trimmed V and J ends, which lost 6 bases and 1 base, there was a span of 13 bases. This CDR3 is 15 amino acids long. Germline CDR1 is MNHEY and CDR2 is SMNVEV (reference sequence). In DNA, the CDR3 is TGTGCCAGCAGGCCGGGACACATAAGCAATCAGCCCCAGCATTTT. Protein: CASRPGHISNQPQHF.

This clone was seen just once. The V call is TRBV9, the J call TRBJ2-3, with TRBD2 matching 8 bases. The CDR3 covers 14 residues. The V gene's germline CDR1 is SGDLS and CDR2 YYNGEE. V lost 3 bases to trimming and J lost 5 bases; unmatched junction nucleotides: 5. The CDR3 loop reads CASSGGSGVDTQYF. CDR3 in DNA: TGTGCCAGCAGCGGGGGTAGCGGGGTAGATACGCAGTATTTT.

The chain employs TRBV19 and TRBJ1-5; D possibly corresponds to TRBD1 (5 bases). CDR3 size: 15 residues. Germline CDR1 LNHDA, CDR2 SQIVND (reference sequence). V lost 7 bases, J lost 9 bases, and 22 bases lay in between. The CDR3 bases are TGTGCCAGTAACGGGGCAGGAGGTCTCGGGGGGCCCCAGCATTTT. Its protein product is CASNGAGGLGGPQHF.

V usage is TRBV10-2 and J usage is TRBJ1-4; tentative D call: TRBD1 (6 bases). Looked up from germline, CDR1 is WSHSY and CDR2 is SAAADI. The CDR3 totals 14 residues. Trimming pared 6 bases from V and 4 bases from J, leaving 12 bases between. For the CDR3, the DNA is TGCGCCAGCAGGAGGGCAGGGGATAATGAAAAACTGTTTTTT. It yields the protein CASRRAGDNEKLFF.

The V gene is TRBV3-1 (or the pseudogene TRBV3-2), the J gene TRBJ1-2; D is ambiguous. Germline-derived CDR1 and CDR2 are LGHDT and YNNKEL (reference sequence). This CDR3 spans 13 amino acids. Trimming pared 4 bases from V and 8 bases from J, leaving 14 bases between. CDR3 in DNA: TGTGCCAGCAGCCCCGGAGCCCCGGTGGGCTACACCTTC. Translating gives CASSPGAPVGYTF.

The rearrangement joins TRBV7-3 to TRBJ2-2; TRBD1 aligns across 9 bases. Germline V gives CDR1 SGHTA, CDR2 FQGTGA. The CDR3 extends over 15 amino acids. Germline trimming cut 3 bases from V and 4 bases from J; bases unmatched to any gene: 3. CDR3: CASSLMTGGTGELFF. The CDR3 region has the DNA TGTGCCAGCAGCTTGATGACAGGGGGCACCGGGGAGCTGTTTTTT. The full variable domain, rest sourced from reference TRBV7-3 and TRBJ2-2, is GAGVSQTPSNKVTEKGKYVELRCDPISGHTALYWYRQSLGQGPEFLIYFQGTGAADDSGLPNDRFFAVRPEGSVSTLKIQRTERGDSAVYLCASSLMTGGTGELFFGEGSRLTVL.

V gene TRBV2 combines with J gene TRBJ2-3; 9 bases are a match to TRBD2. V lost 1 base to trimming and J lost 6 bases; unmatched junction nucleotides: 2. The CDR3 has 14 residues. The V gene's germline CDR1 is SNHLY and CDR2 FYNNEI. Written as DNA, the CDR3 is TGTGCCAGCAGTGAAGTTGCGGGGGGGGATACGCAGTATTTT. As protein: CASSEVAGGDTQYF.

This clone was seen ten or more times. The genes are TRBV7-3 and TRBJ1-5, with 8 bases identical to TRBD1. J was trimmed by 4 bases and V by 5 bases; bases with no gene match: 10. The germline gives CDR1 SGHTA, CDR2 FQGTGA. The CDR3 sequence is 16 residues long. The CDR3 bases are TGTGCCAGCAGCCCACGCCGGACAGGGATGAATCAGCCCCAGCATTTT. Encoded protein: CASSPRRTGMNQPQHF.

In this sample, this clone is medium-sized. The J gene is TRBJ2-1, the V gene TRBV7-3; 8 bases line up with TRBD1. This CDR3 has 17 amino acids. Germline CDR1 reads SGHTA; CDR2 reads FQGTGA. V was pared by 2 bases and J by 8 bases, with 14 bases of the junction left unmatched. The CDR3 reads CASSLESRPGGYYEQFF. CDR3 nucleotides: TGTGCCAGCAGCTTAGAGAGTCGTCCAGGGGGCTATTATGAGCAGTTCTTC.

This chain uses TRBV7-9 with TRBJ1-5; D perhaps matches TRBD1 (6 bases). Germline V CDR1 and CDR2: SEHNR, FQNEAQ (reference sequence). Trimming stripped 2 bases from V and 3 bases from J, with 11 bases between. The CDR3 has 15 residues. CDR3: CASSLPGDPNQPQHF. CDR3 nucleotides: TGTGCCAGCAGCTTACCAGGGGATCCCAATCAGCCCCAGCATTTT.

For the CDR3, the DNA is TGCAGCGCCGGGACAGGGAGGGACACTGAAGCTTTCTTT. Translating gives CSAGTGRDTEAFF. The rearrangement uses TRBV29-1 and TRBJ1-1, with 9 bases fitting TRBD1. Germline CDR1 reads SQVTM; CDR2 reads ANQGSEA. This CDR3 has 13 residues. Trimming took 7 bases from V and 3 from J; bases not matched to a gene: 6.

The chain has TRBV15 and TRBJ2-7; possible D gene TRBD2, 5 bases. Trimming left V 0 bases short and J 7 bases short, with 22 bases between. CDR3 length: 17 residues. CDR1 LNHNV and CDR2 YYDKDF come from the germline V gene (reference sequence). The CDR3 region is CATSRDQRRWALREQYF. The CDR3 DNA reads TGTGCCACCAGCAGAGATCAACGGAGGTGGGCTTTGAGGGAGCAGTACTTC. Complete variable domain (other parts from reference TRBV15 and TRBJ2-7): DAMVIQNPRYQVTQFGKPVTLSCSQTLNHNVMYWYQQKSSQAPKLLFHYYDKDFNNEADTPDNFQSRRPNTSFCFLDIRSPGLGDTAMYLCATSRDQRRWALREQYFGPGTRLTVT.

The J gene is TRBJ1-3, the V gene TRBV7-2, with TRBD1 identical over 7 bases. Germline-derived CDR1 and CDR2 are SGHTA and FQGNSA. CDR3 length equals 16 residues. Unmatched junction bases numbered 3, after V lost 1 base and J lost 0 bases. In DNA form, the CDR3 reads TGTGCCAGCAGCTTAGGACAGGGACGCTCTGGAAACACCATATATTTT. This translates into CASSLGQGRSGNTIYF.

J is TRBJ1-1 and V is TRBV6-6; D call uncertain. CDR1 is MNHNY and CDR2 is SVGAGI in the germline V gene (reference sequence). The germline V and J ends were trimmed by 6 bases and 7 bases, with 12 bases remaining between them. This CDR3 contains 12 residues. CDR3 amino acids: CASRAGVGEAFF. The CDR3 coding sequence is TGTGCCAGCAGGGCGGGTGTAGGTGAAGCTTTCTTT.

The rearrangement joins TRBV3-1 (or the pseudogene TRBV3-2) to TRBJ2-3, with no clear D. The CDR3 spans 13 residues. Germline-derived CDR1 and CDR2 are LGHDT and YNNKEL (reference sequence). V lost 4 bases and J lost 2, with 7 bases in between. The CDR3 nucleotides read TGTGCCAGCAGCCGCTACTACACAGATACGCAGTATTTT. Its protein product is CASSRYYTDTQYF.

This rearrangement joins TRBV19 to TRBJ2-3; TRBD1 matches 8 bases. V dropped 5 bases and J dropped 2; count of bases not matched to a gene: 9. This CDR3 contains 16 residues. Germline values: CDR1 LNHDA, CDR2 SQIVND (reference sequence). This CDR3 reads CASSPRTGSNTDTQYF. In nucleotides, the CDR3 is TGTGCCAGTAGTCCGAGGACAGGGTCCAACACAGATACGCAGTATTTT. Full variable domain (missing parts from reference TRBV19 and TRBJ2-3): DGGITQSPKYLFRKEGQNVTLSCEQNLNHDAMYWYRQDPGQGLRLIYYSQIVNDFQKGDIAEGYSVSREKKESFPLTVTSAQKNPTAFYLCASSPRTGSNTDTQYFGPGTRLTVL.

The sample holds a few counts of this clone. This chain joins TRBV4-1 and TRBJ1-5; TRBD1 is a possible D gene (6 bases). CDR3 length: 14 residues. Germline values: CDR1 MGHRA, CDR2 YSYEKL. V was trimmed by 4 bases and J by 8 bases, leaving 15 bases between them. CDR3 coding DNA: TGCGCCAGCAGCCTTCGGCACAGGGAAAAGCCCCAGCATTTT. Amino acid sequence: CASSLRHREKPQHF.

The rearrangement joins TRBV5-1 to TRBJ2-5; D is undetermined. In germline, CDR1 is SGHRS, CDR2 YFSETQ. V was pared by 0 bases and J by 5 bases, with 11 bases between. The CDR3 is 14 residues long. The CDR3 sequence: CASSLGRSEETQYF. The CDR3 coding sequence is TGCGCCAGCAGCTTGGGGCGGTCAGAGGAGACCCAGTACTTC. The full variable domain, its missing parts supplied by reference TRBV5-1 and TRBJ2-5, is KAGVTQTPRYLIKTRGQQVTLSCSPISGHRSVSWYQQTPGQGLQFLFEYFSETQRNKGNFPGRFSGRQFSNSRSEMNVSTLELGDSALYLCASSLGRSEETQYFGPGTRLLVL.

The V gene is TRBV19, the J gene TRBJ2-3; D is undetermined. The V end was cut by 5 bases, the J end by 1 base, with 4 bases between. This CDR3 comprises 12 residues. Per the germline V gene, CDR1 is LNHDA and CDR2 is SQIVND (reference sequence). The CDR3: CASSPRTDTQYF. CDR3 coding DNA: TGTGCCAGTAGTCCTCGCACAGATACGCAGTATTTT.

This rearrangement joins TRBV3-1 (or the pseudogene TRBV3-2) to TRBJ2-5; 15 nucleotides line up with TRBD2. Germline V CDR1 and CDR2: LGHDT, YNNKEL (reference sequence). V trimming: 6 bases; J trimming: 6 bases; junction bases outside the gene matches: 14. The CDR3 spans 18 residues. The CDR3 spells CASSPGLAGGQGIQTQYF. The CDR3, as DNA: TGTGCCAGCAGTCCCGGACTAGCGGGGGGGCAGGGGATCCAGACCCAGTACTTC.

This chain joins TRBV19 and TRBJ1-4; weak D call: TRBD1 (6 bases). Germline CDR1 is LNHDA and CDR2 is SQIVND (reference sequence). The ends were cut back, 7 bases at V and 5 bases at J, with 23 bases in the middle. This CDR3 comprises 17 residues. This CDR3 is CASTLAATGIGNEKLFF. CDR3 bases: TGTGCCAGTACTCTCGCAGCCACAGGGATCGGGAATGAAAAACTGTTTTTT. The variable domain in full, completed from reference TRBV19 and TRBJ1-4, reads DGGITQSPKYLFRKEGQNVTLSCEQNLNHDAMYWYRQDPGQGLRLIYYSQIVNDFQKGDIAEGYSVSREKKESFPLTVTSAQKNPTAFYLCASTLAATGIGNEKLFFGSGTQLSVL.

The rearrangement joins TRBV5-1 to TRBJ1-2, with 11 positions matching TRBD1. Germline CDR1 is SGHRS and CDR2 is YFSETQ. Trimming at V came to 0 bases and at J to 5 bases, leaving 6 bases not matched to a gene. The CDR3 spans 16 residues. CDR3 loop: CASSLAGGQGAYGYTF. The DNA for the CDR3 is TGCGCCAGCAGCTTGGCCGGTGGACAGGGGGCATATGGCTACACCTTC. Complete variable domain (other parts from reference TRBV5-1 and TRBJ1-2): KAGVTQTPRYLIKTRGQQVTLSCSPISGHRSVSWYQQTPGQGLQFLFEYFSETQRNKGNFPGRFSGRQFSNSRSEMNVSTLELGDSALYLCASSLAGGQGAYGYTFGSGTRLTVV.

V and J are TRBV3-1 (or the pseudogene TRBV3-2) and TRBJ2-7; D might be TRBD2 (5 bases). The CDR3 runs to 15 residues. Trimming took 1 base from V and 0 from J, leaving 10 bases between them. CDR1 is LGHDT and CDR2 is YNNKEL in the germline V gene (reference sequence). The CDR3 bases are TGTGCCAGCAGCCAAGTTAGAGGGAACTCCTACGAGCAGTACTTC. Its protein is CASSQVRGNSYEQYF.